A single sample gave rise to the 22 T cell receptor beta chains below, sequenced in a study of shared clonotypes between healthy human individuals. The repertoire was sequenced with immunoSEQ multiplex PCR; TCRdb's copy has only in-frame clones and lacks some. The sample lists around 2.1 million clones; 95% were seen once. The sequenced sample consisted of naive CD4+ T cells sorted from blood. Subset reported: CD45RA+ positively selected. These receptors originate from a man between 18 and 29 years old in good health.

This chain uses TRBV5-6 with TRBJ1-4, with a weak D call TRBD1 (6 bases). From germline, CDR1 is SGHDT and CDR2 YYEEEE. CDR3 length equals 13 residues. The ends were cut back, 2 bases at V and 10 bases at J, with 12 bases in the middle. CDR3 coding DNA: TGTGCCAGCAGCTTACAACAGGGCGGAAAACTGTTTTTT. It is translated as CASSLQQGGKLFF. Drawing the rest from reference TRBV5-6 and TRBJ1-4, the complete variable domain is DAGVTQSPTHLIKTRGQQVTLRCSPKSGHDTVSWYQQALGQGPQFIFQYYEEEERQRGNFPDRFSGHQFPNYSSELNVNALLLGDSALYLCASSLQQGGKLFFGSGTQLSVL.

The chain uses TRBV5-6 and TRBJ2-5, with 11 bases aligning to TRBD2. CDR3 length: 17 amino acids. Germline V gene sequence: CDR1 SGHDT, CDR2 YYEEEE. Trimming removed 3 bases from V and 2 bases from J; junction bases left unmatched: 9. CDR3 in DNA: TGTGCCAGCAGCTCTCCGACTAGCGGGAAAAAACAAGAGACCCAGTACTTC. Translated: CASSSPTSGKKQETQYF.

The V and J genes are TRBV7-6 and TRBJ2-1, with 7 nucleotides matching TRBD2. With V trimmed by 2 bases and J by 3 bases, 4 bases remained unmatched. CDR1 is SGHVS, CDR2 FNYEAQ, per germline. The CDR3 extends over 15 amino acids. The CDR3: CASSLRRGIYNEQFF. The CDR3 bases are TGTGCCAGCAGCTTACGGCGGGGGATCTACAATGAGCAGTTCTTC.

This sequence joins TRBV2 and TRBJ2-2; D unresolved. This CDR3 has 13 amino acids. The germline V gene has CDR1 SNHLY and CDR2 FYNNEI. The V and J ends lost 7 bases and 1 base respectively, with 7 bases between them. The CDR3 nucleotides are TGTGCCAGCACAGAACAGAACACCGGGGAGCTGTTTTTT. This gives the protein CASTEQNTGELFF. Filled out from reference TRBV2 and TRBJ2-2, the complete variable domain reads EPEVTQTPSHQVTQMGQEVILRCVPISNHLYFYWYRQILGQKVEFLVSFYNNEISEKSEIFDDQFSVERPDGSNFTLKIRSTKLEDSAMYFCASTEQNTGELFFGEGSRLTVL.

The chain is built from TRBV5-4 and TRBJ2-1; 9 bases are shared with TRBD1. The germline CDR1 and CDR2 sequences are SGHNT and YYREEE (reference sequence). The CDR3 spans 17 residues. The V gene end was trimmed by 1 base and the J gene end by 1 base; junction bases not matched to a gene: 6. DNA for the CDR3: TGTGCCAGCAGCTTGTCGACAGGGGGGAATTCCTACAATGAGCAGTTCTTC. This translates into CASSLSTGGNSYNEQFF.

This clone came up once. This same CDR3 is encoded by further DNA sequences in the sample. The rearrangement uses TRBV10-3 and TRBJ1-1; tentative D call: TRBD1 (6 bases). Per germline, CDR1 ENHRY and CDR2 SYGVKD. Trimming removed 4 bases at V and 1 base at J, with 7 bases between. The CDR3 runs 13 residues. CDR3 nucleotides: TGTGCCATCAGTGGGACAGCGAACACTGAAGCTTTCTTT. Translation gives CAISGTANTEAFF.

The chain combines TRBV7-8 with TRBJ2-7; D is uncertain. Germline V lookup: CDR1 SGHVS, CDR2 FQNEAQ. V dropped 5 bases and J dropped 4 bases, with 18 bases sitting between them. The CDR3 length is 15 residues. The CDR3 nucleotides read TGTGCCAGCAGCCCACCGCGCCTGAAGCCGTACGAGCAGTACTTC. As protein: CASSPPRLKPYEQYF.

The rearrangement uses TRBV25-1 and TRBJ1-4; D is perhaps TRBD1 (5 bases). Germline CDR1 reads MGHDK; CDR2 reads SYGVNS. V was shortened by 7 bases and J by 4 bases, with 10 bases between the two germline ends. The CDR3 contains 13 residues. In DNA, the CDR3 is TGTGCCAGCATCGGGACTTTTAATGAAAAACTGTTTTTT. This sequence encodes CASIGTFNEKLFF. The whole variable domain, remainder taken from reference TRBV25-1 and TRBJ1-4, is EADIYQTPRYLVIGTGKKITLECSQTMGHDKMYWYQQDPGMELHLIHYSYGVNSTEKGDLSSESTVSRIRTEHFPLTLESARPSHTSQYLCASIGTFNEKLFFGSGTQLSVL.

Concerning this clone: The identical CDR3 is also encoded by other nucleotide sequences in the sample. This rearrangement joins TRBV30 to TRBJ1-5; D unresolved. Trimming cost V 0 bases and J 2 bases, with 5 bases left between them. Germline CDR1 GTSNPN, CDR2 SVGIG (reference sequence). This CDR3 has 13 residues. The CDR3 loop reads CAWSVTRNQPQHF. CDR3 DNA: TGTGCCTGGAGTGTAACCCGCAATCAGCCCCAGCATTTT.

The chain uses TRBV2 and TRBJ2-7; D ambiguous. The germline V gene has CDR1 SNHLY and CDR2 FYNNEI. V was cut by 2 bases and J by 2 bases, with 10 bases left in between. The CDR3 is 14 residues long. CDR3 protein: CASSERQITYEQYF. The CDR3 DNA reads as TGTGCCAGCAGTGAAAGGCAAATAACCTACGAGCAGTACTTC.

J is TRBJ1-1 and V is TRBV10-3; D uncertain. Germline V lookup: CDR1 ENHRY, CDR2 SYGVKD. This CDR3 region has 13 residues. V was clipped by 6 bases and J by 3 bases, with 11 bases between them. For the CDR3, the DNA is TGTGCCATCAGGAAGGGCGGCGACACTGAAGCTTTCTTT. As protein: CAIRKGGDTEAFF.

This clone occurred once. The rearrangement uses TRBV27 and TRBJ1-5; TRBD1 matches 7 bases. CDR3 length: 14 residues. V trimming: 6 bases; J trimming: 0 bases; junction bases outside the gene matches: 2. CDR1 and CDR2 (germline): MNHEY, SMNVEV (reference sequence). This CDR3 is CASRTGTSNQPQHF. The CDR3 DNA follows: TGTGCCAGCAGGACAGGGACTAGCAATCAGCCCCAGCATTTT.

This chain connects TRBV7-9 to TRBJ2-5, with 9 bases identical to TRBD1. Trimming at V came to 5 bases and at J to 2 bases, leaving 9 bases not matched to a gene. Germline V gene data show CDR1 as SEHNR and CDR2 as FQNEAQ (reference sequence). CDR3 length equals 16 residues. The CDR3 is CASSDRGTGRQETQYF. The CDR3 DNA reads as TGTGCCAGCAGCGACCGAGGGACAGGGAGGCAAGAGACCCAGTACTTC.

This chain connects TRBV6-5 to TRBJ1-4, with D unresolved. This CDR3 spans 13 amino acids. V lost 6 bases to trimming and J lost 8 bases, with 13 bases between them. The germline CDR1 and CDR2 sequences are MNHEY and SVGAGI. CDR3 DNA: TGTGCCAGCAGCTTGAGGCCGGCAGAAAAACTGTTTTTT. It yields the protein CASSLRPAEKLFF.

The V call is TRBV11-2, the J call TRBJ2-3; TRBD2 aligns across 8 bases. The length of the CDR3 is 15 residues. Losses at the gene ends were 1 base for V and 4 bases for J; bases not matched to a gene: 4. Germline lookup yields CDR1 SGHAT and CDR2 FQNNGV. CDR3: CASSLVGLGADTQYF. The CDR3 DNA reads TGTGCCAGCAGCTTAGTGGGACTAGGGGCAGATACGCAGTATTTT.

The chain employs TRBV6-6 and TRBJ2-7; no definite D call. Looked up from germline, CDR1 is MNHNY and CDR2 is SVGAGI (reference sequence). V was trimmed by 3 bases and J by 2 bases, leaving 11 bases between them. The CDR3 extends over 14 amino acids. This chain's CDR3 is CASSYRTPTYEQYF. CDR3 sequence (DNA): TGTGCCAGCAGTTATAGGACGCCGACCTACGAGCAGTACTTC.

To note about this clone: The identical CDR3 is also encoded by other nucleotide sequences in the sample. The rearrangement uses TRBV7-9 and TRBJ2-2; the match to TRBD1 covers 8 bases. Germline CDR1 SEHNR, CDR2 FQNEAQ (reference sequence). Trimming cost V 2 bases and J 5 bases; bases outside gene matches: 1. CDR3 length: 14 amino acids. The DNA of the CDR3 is TGTGCCAGCAGCTTAACAGGGGGGACCGGGGAGCTGTTTTTT. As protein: CASSLTGGTGELFF.

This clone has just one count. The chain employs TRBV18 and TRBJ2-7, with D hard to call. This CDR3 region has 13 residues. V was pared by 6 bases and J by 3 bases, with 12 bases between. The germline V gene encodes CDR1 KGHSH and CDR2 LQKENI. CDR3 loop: CASSALKGYEQYF. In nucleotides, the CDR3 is TGTGCCAGCTCGGCTCTTAAGGGCTACGAGCAGTACTTC.

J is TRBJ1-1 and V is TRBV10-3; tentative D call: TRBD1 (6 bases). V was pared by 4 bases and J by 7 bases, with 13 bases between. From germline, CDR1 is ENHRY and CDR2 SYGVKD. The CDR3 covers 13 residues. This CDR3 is CAISVGSDSEAFF. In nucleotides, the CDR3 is TGTGCCATCAGTGTCGGATCGGACAGTGAAGCTTTCTTT.

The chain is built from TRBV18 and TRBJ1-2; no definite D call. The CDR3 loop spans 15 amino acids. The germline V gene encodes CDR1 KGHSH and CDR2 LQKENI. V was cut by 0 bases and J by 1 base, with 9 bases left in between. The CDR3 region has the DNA TGTGCCAGCTCACCACCGTCAACCCTTAACTATGGCTACACCTTC. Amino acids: CASSPPSTLNYGYTF.

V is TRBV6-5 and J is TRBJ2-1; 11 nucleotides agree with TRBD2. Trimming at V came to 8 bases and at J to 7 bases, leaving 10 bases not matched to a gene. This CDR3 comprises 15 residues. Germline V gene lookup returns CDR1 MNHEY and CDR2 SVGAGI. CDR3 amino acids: CASVRLAGGRNEQFF. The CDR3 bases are TGTGCCAGCGTCAGATTAGCGGGGGGGCGAAATGAGCAGTTCTTC.

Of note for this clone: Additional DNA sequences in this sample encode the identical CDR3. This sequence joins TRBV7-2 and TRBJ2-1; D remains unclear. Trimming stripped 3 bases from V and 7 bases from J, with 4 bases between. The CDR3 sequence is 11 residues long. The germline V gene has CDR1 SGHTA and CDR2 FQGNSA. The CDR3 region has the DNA TGTGCCAGCAGCTTGGGGAATGAGCAGTTCTTC. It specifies CASSLGNEQFF.